The T cell receptor beta chain described here comes from a study of CD8+CD57+ T cells in acquired aplastic anemia. At the level of the study: Sorted CD4+ and CD8+ cell DNA averaged about 3 ug. Study findings and constraints: Patients and controls were found to share over 25 CD8+ CDR3 sequences.

On this clonotype: Its matching antigen is unknown.

The template used for profiling TCR beta VDJ and CDR3 was genomic DNA. Each CDR3 protein gets one entry after TCRdb re-called the reads with MiXCR. The top ten hold 2% to 3% of the sample, which has some 120,000 distinct CDR3 sequences, more than 40% seen once. This CDR3 is 15 amino acids long. Germline-derived CDR1 and CDR2 are MRHNA and SNTAGT. Trimming cost V 4 bases and J 8 bases, with 20 bases left between them. The rearrangement links TRBV6-4 to TRBJ1-2; D is ambiguous. The sample consisted of sorted CD4+, CD8+, or CD8+CD57+ T cells (not recorded which) from PBMCs. The sequence was obtained from a human donor in good health, serving as a control. The DNA of the CDR3 is TGTGCCAGCAGTGTTGGACTTCCCCTTACCGGGGGCTACACCTTC. It encodes CASSVGLPLTGGYTF.